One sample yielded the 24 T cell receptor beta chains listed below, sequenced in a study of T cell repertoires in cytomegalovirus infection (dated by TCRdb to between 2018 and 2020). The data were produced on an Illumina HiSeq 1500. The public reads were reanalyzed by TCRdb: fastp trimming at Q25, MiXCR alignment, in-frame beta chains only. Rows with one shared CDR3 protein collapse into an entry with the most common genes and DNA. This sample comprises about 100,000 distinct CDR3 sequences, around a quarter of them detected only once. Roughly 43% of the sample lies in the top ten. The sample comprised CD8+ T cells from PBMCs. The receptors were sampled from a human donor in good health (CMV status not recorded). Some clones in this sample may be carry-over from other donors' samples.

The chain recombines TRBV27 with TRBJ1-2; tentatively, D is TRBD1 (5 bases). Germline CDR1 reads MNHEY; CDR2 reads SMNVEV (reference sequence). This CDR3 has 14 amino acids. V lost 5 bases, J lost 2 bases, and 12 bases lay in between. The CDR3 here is CASSHQQDNYGYTF. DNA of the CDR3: TGTGCCAGCAGTCATCAACAGGACAACTATGGCTACACCTTC.

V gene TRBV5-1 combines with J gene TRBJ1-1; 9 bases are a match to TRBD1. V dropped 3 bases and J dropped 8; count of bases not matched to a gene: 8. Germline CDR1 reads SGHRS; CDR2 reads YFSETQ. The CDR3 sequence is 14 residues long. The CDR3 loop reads CASSSPGQGNEAFF. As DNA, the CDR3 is TGCGCCAGCAGCTCACCGGGACAGGGAAACGAAGCTTTCTTT.

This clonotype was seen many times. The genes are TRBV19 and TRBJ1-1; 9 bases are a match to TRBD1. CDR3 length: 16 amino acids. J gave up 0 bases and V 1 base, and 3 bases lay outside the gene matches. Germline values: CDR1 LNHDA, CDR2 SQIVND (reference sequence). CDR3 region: CASSIGQGDMNTEAFF. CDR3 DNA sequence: TGTGCCAGTAGTATAGGACAGGGGGATATGAACACTGAAGCTTTCTTT.

The CDR3 sequence: CASSVDRVIEAFF. The DNA for the CDR3 is TGTGCCAGCAGCGTCGACAGGGTCATTGAAGCTTTCTTT. V and J are TRBV7-9 and TRBJ1-1; 7 positions match TRBD1. The CDR3 runs to 13 residues. V gave up 5 bases and J gave up 7 bases; unmatched junction bases: 7. The germline CDR1 and CDR2 sequences are SEHNR and FQNEAQ (reference sequence).

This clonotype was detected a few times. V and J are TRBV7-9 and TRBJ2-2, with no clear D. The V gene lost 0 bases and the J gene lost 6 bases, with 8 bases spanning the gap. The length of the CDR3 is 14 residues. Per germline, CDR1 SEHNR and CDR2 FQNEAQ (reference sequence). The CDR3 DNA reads TGTGCCAGCAGCTTAGCCCCTAAAGCCGGGGAGCTGTTTTTT. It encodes CASSLAPKAGELFF.

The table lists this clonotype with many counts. Here the CDR3 reads CASSRRDSSYEQYF. DNA for the CDR3: TGTGCCAGCAGCAGGCGGGACAGTTCCTACGAGCAGTACTTC. The genes are TRBV7-2 and TRBJ2-7; tentative D call: TRBD1 (7 bases). The germline gives CDR1 SGHTA, CDR2 FQGNSA. V shed 5 bases and J shed 1 base, with 12 bases lying between them. This CDR3 has 14 residues.

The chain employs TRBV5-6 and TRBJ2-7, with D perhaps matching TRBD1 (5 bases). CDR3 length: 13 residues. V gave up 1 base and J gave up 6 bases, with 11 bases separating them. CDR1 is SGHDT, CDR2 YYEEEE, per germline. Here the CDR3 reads CASSLSGRGEQYF. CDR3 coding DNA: TGTGCCAGCAGCTTGTCGGGTAGGGGCGAGCAGTACTTC.

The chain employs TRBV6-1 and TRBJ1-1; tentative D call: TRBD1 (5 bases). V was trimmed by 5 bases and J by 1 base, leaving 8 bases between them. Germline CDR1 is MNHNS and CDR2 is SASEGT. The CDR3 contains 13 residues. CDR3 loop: CASSSGTNTEAFF. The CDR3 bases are TGTGCCAGCAGTTCCGGGACGAACACTGAAGCTTTCTTT.

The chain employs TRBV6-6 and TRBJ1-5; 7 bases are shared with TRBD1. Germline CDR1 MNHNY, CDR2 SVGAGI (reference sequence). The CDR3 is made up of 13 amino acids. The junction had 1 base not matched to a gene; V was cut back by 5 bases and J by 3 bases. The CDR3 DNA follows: TGTGCCAGCAGTGGACAGGTCAATCAGCCCCAGCATTTT. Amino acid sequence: CASSGQVNQPQHF.

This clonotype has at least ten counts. CDR3 loop: CASSSSRDSYNGYTF. CDR3 DNA sequence: TGTGCCAGCAGCTCCTCCCGGGACAGTTATAATGGCTACACCTTC. The chain uses TRBV7-9 and TRBJ1-2; 7 positions match TRBD1. From germline, CDR1 is SEHNR and CDR2 FQNEAQ (reference sequence). CDR3 length equals 15 residues. J was trimmed by 6 bases and V by 4 bases; bases with no gene match: 11.

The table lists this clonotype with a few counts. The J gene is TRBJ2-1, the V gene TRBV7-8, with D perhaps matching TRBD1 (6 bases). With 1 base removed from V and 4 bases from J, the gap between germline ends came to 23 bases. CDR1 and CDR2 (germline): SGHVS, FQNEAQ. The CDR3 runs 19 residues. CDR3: CASSLVGSARGRPYNEQFF. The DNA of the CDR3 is TGTGCCAGCAGCTTAGTCGGTTCAGCCAGGGGAAGACCTTACAATGAGCAGTTCTTC.

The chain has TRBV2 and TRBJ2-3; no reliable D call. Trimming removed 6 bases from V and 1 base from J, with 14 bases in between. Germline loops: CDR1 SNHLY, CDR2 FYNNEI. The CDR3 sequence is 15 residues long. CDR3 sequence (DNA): TGTGCCAGCAGCTTTGACTCCCAGGGCACAGATACGCAGTATTTT. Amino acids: CASSFDSQGTDTQYF.

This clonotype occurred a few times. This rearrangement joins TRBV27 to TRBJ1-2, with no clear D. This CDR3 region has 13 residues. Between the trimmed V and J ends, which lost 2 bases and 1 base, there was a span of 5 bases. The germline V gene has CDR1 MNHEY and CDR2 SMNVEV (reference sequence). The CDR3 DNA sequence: TGTGCCAGCAGTTTAGGTCTTAACTATGGCTACACCTTC. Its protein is CASSLGLNYGYTF.

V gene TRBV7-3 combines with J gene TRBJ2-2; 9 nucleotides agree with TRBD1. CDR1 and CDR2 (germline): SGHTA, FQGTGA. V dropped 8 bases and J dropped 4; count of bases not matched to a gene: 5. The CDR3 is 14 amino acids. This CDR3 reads CASAGTGSTGELFF. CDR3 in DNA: TGTGCCAGCGCCGGGACAGGGTCCACCGGGGAGCTGTTTTTT. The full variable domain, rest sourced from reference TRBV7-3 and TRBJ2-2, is GAGVSQTPSNKVTEKGKYVELRCDPISGHTALYWYRQSLGQGPEFLIYFQGTGAADDSGLPNDRFFAVRPEGSVSTLKIQRTERGDSAVYLCASAGTGSTGELFFGEGSRLTVL.

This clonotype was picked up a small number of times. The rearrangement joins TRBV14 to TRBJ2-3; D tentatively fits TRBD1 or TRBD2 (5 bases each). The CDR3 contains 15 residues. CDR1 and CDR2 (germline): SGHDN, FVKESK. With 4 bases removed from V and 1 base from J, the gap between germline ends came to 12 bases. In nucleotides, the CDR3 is TGTGCCAGCAGCCCAGGGACCGCCGGCACAGATACGCAGTATTTT. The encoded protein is CASSPGTAGTDTQYF.

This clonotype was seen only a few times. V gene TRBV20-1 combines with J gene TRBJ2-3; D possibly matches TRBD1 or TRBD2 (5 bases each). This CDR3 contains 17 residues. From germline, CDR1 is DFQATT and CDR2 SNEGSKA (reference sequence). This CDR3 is CSARGRRRTNRTDTQYF. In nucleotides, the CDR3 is TGCAGCGCCCGGGGACGACGGCGGACAAACCGCACAGATACGCAGTATTTT.

The CDR3 loop is CASSPPGWEKLFF. The CDR3 DNA reads as TGTGCCAGCAGCCCCCCAGGTTGGGAAAAACTGTTTTTT. The chain links TRBV12-3 or TRBV12-4 to TRBJ1-4; D remains ambiguous. Trimming cost V 6 bases and J 8 bases, with 13 bases left between them. CDR3 length equals 13 residues.

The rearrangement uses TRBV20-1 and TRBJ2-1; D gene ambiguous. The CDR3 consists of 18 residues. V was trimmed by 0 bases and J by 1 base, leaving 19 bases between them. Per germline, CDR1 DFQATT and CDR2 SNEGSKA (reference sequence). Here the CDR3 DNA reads TGCAGTGCTAGAGATTCTGGAGACACCCCTAATTCCTACAATGAGCAGTTCTTC. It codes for CSARDSGDTPNSYNEQFF.

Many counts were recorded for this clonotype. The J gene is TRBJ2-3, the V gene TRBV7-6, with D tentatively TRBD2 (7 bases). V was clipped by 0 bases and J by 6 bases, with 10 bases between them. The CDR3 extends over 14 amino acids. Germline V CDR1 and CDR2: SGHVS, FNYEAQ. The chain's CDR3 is CASSLAGGRDTQYF. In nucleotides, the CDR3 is TGTGCCAGCAGCTTAGCGGGGGGGCGGGATACGCAGTATTTT.

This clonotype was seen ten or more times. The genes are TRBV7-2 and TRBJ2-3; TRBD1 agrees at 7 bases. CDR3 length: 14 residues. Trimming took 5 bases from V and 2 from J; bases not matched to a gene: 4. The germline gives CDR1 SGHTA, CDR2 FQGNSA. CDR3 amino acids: CASSQTGFTDTQYF. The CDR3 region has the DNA TGTGCCAGCAGCCAGACAGGGTTCACAGATACGCAGTATTTT.

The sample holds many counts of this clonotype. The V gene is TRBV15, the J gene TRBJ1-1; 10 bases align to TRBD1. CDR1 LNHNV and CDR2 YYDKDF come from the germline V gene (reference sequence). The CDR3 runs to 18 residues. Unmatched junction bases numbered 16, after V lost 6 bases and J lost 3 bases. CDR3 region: CATRDRPDRGKGDTEAFF. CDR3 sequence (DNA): TGTGCCACCAGAGATCGCCCGGACAGGGGGAAAGGTGACACTGAAGCTTTCTTT.

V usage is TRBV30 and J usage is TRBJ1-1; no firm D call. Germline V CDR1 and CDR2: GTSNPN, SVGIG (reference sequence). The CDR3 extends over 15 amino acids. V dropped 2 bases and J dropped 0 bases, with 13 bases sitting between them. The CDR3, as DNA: TGTGCCTGGAGTCAGAGCCTTGCCATGAACACTGAAGCTTTCTTT. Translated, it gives CAWSQSLAMNTEAFF.

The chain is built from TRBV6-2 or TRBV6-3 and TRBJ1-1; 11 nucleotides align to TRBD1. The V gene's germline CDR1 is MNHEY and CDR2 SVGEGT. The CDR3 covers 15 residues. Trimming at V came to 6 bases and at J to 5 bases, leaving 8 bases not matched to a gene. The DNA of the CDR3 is TGTGCCAGCAGAGAGTCGGACAGGGGGCAAACTGAAGCTTTCTTT. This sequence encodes CASRESDRGQTEAFF.

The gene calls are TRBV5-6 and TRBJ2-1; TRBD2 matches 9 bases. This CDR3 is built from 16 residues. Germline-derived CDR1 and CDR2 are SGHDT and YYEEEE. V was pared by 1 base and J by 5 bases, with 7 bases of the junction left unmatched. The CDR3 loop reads CASSLYLAGRNNEQFF. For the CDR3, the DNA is TGTGCCAGCAGCTTGTATCTAGCGGGAAGAAACAATGAGCAGTTCTTC. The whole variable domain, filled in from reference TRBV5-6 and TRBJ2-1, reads DAGVTQSPTHLIKTRGQQVTLRCSPKSGHDTVSWYQQALGQGPQFIFQYYEEEERQRGNFPDRFSGHQFPNYSSELNVNALLLGDSALYLCASSLYLAGRNNEQFFGPGTRLTVL.